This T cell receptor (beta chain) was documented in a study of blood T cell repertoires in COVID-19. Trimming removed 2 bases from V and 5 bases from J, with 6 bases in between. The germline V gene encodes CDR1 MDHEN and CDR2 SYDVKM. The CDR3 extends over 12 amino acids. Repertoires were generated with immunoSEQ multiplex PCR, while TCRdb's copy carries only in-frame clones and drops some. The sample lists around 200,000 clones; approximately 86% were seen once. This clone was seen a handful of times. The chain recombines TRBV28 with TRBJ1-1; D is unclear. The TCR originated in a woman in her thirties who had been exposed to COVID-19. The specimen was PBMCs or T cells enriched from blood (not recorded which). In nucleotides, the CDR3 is TGTGCCAGCAGTTTAGGGCGAACTGAAGCTTTCTTT. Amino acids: CASSLGRTEAFF. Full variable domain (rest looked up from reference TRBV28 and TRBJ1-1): DVKVTQSSRYLVKRTGEKVFLECVQDMDHENMFWYRQDPGLGLRLIYFSYDVKMKEKGDIPEGYSVSREKKERFSLILESASTNQTSMYLCASSLGRTEAFFGQGTRLTVV.